The 14 T cell receptor beta chains below come from one sample, sequenced in a study of blood T cells in healthy people across ages. The second PCR ran roughly 7 to 12 cycles with a sample-barcoded 5' primer and J-beta primers. Via MiXCR, TCRdb re-called the 5' RACE reads, giving one row per CDR3 protein. The sample lists approximately 1.5 million distinct CDR3 sequences; 35% to 45% were seen once. Sequencing was performed on blood. The receptors here all came from a woman under 30 in good health.

The J gene is TRBJ1-2, the V gene TRBV29-1; D is undetermined. The CDR3 is made up of 11 amino acids. The ends were cut back, 5 bases at V and 8 bases at J, with 12 bases in the middle. The germline V gene encodes CDR1 SQVTM and CDR2 ANQGSEA. Here the CDR3 DNA reads TGCAGCGTTCAAACATCCGACGGCTACACCTTC. As protein: CSVQTSDGYTF.

The gene calls are TRBV12-5 and TRBJ2-3; 9 bases are shared with TRBD1. The CDR3 length is 12 residues. Germline V gene sequence: CDR1 LGHNT, CDR2 FRNRAP. The trim removed 3 bases at V and 14 bases at J, leaving 6 bases unmatched. The CDR3 coding sequence is TGTGCTAGTGGTTTCCTTTGGGACAGGGTGTATTTT. Amino acids: CASGFLWDRVYF. Looking up the rest from reference TRBV12-5 and TRBJ2-3 gives the full variable domain: DARVTQTPRHKVTEMGQEVTMRCQPILGHNTVFWYRQTMMQGLELLAYFRNRAPLDDSGMPKDRFSAEMPDATLATLKIQPSEPRDSAVYFCASGFLWDRVYFGPGTRLTVL.

This clonotype was seen at least ten times. V is TRBV29-1 and J is TRBJ1-1; 11 bases align to TRBD1. Trimming cost V 7 bases and J 6 bases; bases outside gene matches: 7. This CDR3 is 13 amino acids long. Germline-derived CDR1 and CDR2 are SQVTM and ANQGSEA. The CDR3 here is CSGGTGGTAEAFF. The DNA of the CDR3 is TGCAGCGGGGGGACAGGGGGGACTGCTGAAGCTTTCTTT.

This clonotype was counted only a few times. This chain links TRBV5-1 with TRBJ2-2; TRBD1 matches at 7 bases. The CDR3 extends over 16 amino acids. Germline values: CDR1 SGHRS, CDR2 YFSETQ. The V gene end was trimmed by 8 bases and the J gene end by 0 bases; junction bases not matched to a gene: 10. CDR3 residues: CASRTGRNANTGELFF. CDR3 nucleotides: TGCGCCAGTAGGACAGGCCGAAACGCGAACACCGGGGAGCTGTTTTTT.

This clonotype was found a few times. The V and J genes are TRBV6-1 and TRBJ2-1; 9 bases map to TRBD2. The germline CDR1 and CDR2 sequences are MNHNS and SASEGT. J was trimmed by 6 bases and V by 4 bases; bases with no gene match: 4. The CDR3 contains 14 residues. CDR3: CASSALAGSNEQFF. The CDR3 DNA reads TGTGCCAGCAGTGCCCTAGCGGGAAGCAATGAGCAGTTCTTC.

The V call is TRBV6-2 or TRBV6-3, the J call TRBJ2-1; D not certain. The J call is in doubt because the DNA end fits TRBJ2-7 better. CDR1 is MNHEY, CDR2 SVGEGT, per germline. The CDR3 runs 18 residues. The CDR3 DNA sequence: TGTGCCAGCAGTTACTCGAGGAGCGCCGAGAGCTCCTACAATGAGCAGTACTTC. It encodes CASSYSRSAESSYNEQYF.

The V gene is TRBV5-1, the J gene TRBJ1-4, with D perhaps matching TRBD1 (5 bases). This CDR3 region has 12 residues. Germline V lookup: CDR1 SGHRS, CDR2 YFSETQ. Trimming removed 3 bases from V and 8 bases from J, with 8 bases in between. The CDR3, as DNA: TGCGCCAGCAGCTCCAACAGGGAAAAACTGTTTTTT. Residues: CASSSNREKLFF. The full variable domain, in which reference TRBV5-1 and TRBJ1-4 provide the parts outside the CDR3, is KAGVTQTPRYLIKTRGQQVTLSCSPISGHRSVSWYQQTPGQGLQFLFEYFSETQRNKGNFPGRFSGRQFSNSRSEMNVSTLELGDSALYLCASSSNREKLFFGSGTQLSVL.

The chain employs TRBV7-2 and TRBJ2-1, with TRBD2 matching over 7 bases. Germline V gene sequence: CDR1 SGHTA, CDR2 FQGNSA. With V trimmed by 2 bases and J by 4 bases, 5 bases remained unmatched. This CDR3 is built from 15 residues. The CDR3, as DNA: TGTGCCAGCAGCTTACAGCGGGGACCTTACAATGAGCAGTTCTTC. Translated, it gives CASSLQRGPYNEQFF. The full variable domain, completed using reference TRBV7-2 and TRBJ2-1, is GAGVSQSPSNKVTEKGKDVELRCDPISGHTALYWYRQSLGQGLEFLIYFQGNSAPDKSGLPSDRFSAERTGGSVSTLTIQRTQQEDSAVYLCASSLQRGPYNEQFFGPGTRLTVL.

This chain links TRBV7-2 with TRBJ1-4; D is uncertain. V was shortened by 0 bases and J by 6 bases, with 14 bases between the two germline ends. Looked up from germline, CDR1 is SGHTA and CDR2 is FQGNSA. The CDR3 extends over 16 amino acids. Here the CDR3 reads CASSLAAGGSDEKLFF. DNA of the CDR3: TGTGCCAGCAGCTTAGCGGCGGGCGGCTCAGATGAAAAACTGTTTTTT.

The chain links TRBV4-1 to TRBJ1-2; a possible D gene is TRBD1 (6 bases). Germline V gene data show CDR1 as MGHRA and CDR2 as YSYEKL. Trimming removed 7 bases at V and 0 bases at J, with 15 bases between. This CDR3 contains 15 residues. The CDR3 region is CASKPWTESNYGYTF. The CDR3 DNA follows: TGCGCCAGCAAACCTTGGACAGAGTCTAACTATGGCTACACCTTC.

This chain joins TRBV12-3 or TRBV12-4 and TRBJ1-1; D remains ambiguous. Trimming took 4 bases from V and 1 from J, leaving 13 bases between them. This CDR3 has 15 amino acids. CDR3 protein: CASSSHSTANTEAFF. The DNA for the CDR3 is TGTGCCAGCAGTTCGCACTCTACAGCGAACACTGAAGCTTTCTTT.

The chain has TRBV6-6 and TRBJ2-5; D ambiguous. Trimming took off 6 bases at V and 11 bases at J, with 25 bases between the two ends. There are 15 residues in the CDR3. The germline CDR1 and CDR2 sequences are MNHNY and SVGAGI (reference sequence). CDR3 region: CASRKDGSSYNEQYF. CDR3 nucleotides: TGTGCCAGCAGAAAGGACGGTTCCTCCTACAATGAGCAGTACTTC.

This clonotype was found many times. This chain connects TRBV12-3 or TRBV12-4 to TRBJ2-5; no clear D gene. The V and J ends lost 7 bases and 1 base respectively, with 4 bases between them. This CDR3 has 11 amino acids. CDR3 coding DNA: TGTGCCAGCACGAGCCAAGAGACCCAGTACTTC. Protein: CASTSQETQYF.

CDR3 DNA: TGTGCCAGCAGTCCCTTGTGGGGAAAGACCGGGGAGCTGTTTTTT. This gives the protein CASSPLWGKTGELFF. The chain is built from TRBV6-5 and TRBJ2-2; no firm D call. There are 15 residues in the CDR3. Trimming cost V 5 bases and J 5 bases, with 15 bases left between them. CDR1 and CDR2 (germline): MNHEY, SVGAGI.